These T cell receptor beta chains were read from a single sample in a study of blood T cells in healthy people across ages. TCRdb processed the 5' RACE reads anew with MiXCR; each CDR3 protein has one entry. The sample yields hundreds of thousands of distinct CDR3 sequences, 20% to 25% seen once. The same specimen was also included in a second study, on T cells of mothers and their children.

Material for sequencing was blood. Every receptor here comes from a boy younger than 18 in good health. The CDR3 runs from the conserved cysteine through the conserved F or W. The D gene is left open where the match is weak. The size entry is marked missing in some rows and otherwise reads once, few, many or a size class.

15	TRBV7-2	TRBJ1-5	few	-	TGTGCCAGCAGCCCCAGGGACGTTAGCAATCAGCCCCAGCATTTT	CASSPRDVSNQPQHF
18	TRBV5-1	TRBJ2-5	few	TRBD2	TGCGCCAGCAGCCCTGGACTAGCGGGAGGAGCTATACAAGAGACCCAGTACTTC	CASSPGLAGGAIQETQYF
11	TRBV5-1	TRBJ2-3	-	-	TGCGCCAGCAGCGTGGGAAATACGCAGTATTTT	CASSVGNTQYF
14	TRBV20-1	TRBJ1-2	-	-	TGCAGTGCTAGAGGGGACCTTAGGAACCATGGCTACACCTTC	CSARGDLRNHGYTF
17	TRBV7-9	TRBJ1-5	few	-	TGTGCCAGCAGCTTAGACGGTAATAACGGAGGGGGTCAGCCCCAGCATTTT	CASSLDGNNGGGQPQHF
11	TRBV28	TRBJ2-7	-	-	TGTGCCAGCAGTTTAAGACTAGAGCAGTACTTC	CASSLRLEQYF
15	TRBV4-3	TRBJ1-4	once	-	TGCGCCAGCAGCCGCTCGGTGGGCACAAATGAAAAACTGTTTTTT	CASSRSVGTNEKLFF
15	TRBV28	TRBJ2-3	few	TRBD1	TGTGCCAGCAGTTTATCGGGGACAGGCACAGATACGCAGTATTTT	CASSLSGTGTDTQYF
15	TRBV7-8	TRBJ2-7	-	TRBD2	TGTGCCAGCAGCTCGAGAGCGGGAGGGGTCAACGAGCAGTACTTC	CASSSRAGGVNEQYF
12	TRBV29-1	TRBJ2-4	-	TRBD1	TGCAGCGTCGGACAGGGAGAAAACATTCAGTACTTC	CSVGQGENIQYF
18	TRBV4-1	TRBJ2-1	few	TRBD2	TGCGCCAGCAGCCAAGATCCGACGGGACTAGCACTGGTGAATGAGCAGTTCTTC	CASSQDPTGLALVNEQFF
13	TRBV10-3	TRBJ2-7	few	-	TGTGCCATCAGTGTTGTCGGTTCCTACGAGCAGTACTTC	CAISVVGSYEQYF
13	TRBV29-1	TRBJ1-1	-	-	TGCAGCGTTGAGGGGGAGGCAAACACTGAAGCTTTCTTT	CSVEGEANTEAFF
15	TRBV4-1	TRBJ2-7	few	-	TGCGCCAGCAGCCAAGTCTATACCCAAACCTACGAGCAGTACTTC	CASSQVYTQTYEQYF
15	TRBV7-4	TRBJ2-7	-	TRBD2	TGTGCCAGCAGCTGGATAGCGGGAGCGACCTACGAGCAGTACTTC	CASSWIAGATYEQYF
15	TRBV7-8	TRBJ2-7	-	TRBD1	TGTGCCAGCAGCAGATACGCAGGGGGCCTCTACGAGCAGTACTTC	CASSRYAGGLYEQYF
16	TRBV11-2	TRBJ2-3	-	-	TGTGCCAGCAGCTTAGTGAATGTGGGATCCCCAGATACGCAGTATTTT	CASSLVNVGSPDTQYF
15	TRBV6-5	TRBJ2-5	-	-	TGTGCCAGCAGTTATGAGGGGACGGACCAAGAGACCCAGTACTTC	CASSYEGTDQETQYF
14	TRBV5-6	TRBJ2-1	-	-	TGTGCCAGCAGCGAAGGGGGGGCCGGGAATGAGCAGTTCTTC	CASSEGGAGNEQFF
14	TRBV10-3	TRBJ2-3	-	-	TGTGCCATCAGTGAGTCCCAGGGGCTAGATACGCAGTATTTT	CAISESQGLDTQYF
15	TRBV7-9	TRBJ2-5	-	-	TGTGCCAGCAGCCCGCCGGGACGCAGGGAAGAGACCCAGTACTTC	CASSPPGRREETQYF
15	TRBV5-1	TRBJ2-1	-	-	TGCGCCAGCAGCTTGATCTCAGGGGCCTACAATGAGCAGTTCTTC	CASSLISGAYNEQFF
14	TRBV5-1	TRBJ2-1	-	-	TGCGCCAGCAGCTTGGCCCGACTAGACAATGAGCAGTTCTTC	CASSLARLDNEQFF
14	TRBV12-3/TRBV12-4	TRBJ2-1	-	-	TGTGCCAGCTCAGGAACGAACGTAGACAATGAGCAGTTCTTC	CASSGTNVDNEQFF
14	TRBV6-2/TRBV6-3	TRBJ1-5	-	-	TGTGCCAGCAGGGGGACCGTGGGCAATCAGCCCCAGCATTTT	CASRGTVGNQPQHF
15	TRBV7-2	TRBJ2-3	few	TRBD2	TGTGCCAGCAGCCCCCAGACTAGCGGGACAGATACGCAGTATTTT	CASSPQTSGTDTQYF
15	TRBV7-2	TRBJ2-5	few	TRBD2	TGTGCCAGCAGCTTGAGCGGGAGGGAGACAGAGACCCAGTACTTC	CASSLSGRETETQYF
13	TRBV20-1	TRBJ2-7	-	-	TGCAGTGCTAGAAGACTGGTAGGCTACGAGCAGTACTTC	CSARRLVGYEQYF
16	TRBV11-2	TRBJ1-3	few	-	TGTGCCAGCAGCCACCAGACCAGAGCCTCTGGAAACACCATATATTTT	CASSHQTRASGNTIYF
14	TRBV24-1	TRBJ1-2	few	-	TGTGCCACCAGTGATTTGGCAGGAGACTATGGCTACACCTTC	CATSDLAGDYGYTF
11	TRBV28	TRBJ2-5	-	-	TGTGCCAGCAAACTGGGGGAGACCCACTACTTC	CASKLGETHYF
16	TRBV9	TRBJ2-3	-	TRBD2	TGTGCCAGCAGCGCCCTGGGCGGGGGGTCCACAGATACGCAGTATTTT	CASSALGGGSTDTQYF
16	TRBV5-1	TRBJ2-1	-	-	TGCGCCAGCAGCTTGGAGAGGACCCCGTCCTACAATGAGCAGTTCTTC	CASSLERTPSYNEQFF
14	TRBV7-2	TRBJ2-7	many	-	TGTGCCAGCAGCTTAGAAGGACTCACCTACGAGCAGTACTTC	CASSLEGLTYEQYF
13	TRBV29-1	TRBJ1-3	-	-	TGCAGCGTGGTGTGGGGGGCCGGAAACACCATATATTTT	CSVVWGAGNTIYF
15	TRBV7-2	TRBJ2-5	-	-	TGTGCCAGCAGCTTAGTCGCGGGACTGGAAGAGACCCAGTACTTC	CASSLVAGLEETQYF
16	TRBV7-2	TRBJ2-1	many	TRBD2	TGTGCCAGCAGCTTTATCCCGGGAGGAGGCTACAATGAGCAGTTCTTC	CASSFIPGGGYNEQFF
14	TRBV7-2	TRBJ2-2	many	-	TGTGCCAGCAGCTTAAATGGGAACACCGGGGAGCTGTTTTTT	CASSLNGNTGELFF
14	TRBV18	TRBJ1-4	few	-	TGTGCCAGCTCACCAGGAGGTCGGGCTGAAAAACTGTTTTTT	CASSPGGRAEKLFF
15	TRBV29-1	TRBJ1-1	few	-	TGCAGCGTTGAAGATCGGGTAGGGCCGAACACTGAAGCTTTCTTT	CSVEDRVGPNTEAFF
13	TRBV13	TRBJ2-7	-	-	TGTGCCAGCAGCTCCTCGCATTCCTACGAGCAGTACTTC	CASSSSHSYEQYF